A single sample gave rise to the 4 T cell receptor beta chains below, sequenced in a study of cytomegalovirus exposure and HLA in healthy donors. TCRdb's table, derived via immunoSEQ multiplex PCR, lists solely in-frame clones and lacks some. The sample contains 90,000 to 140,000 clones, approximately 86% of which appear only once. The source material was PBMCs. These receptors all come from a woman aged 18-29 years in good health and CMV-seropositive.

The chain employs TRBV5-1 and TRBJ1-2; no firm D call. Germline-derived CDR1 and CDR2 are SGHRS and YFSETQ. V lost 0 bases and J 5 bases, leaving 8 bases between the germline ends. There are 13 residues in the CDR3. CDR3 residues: CASSLENFYGYTF. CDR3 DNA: TGCGCCAGCAGCTTGGAAAACTTTTATGGCTACACCTTC.

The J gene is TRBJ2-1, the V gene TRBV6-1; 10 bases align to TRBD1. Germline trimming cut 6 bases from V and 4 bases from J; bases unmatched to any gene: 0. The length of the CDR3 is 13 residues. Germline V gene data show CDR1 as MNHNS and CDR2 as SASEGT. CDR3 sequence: CASRGQGYNEQFF. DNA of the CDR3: TGTGCCAGCAGGGGACAGGGGTACAATGAGCAGTTCTTC.

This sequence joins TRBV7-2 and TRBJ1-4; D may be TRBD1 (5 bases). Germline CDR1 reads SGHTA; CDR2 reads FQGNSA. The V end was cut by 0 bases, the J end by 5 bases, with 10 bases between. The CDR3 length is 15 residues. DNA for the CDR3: TGTGCCAGCAGCTTAGCGGGGGGTACCAATGAAAAACTGTTTTTT. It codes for CASSLAGGTNEKLFF.

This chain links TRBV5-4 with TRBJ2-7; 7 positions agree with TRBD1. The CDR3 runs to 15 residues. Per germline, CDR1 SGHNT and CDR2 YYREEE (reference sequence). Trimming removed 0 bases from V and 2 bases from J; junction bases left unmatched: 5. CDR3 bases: TGTGCCAGCAGCTTGGGGCAGGGGGTCGCCTACGAGCAGTACTTC. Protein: CASSLGQGVAYEQYF.